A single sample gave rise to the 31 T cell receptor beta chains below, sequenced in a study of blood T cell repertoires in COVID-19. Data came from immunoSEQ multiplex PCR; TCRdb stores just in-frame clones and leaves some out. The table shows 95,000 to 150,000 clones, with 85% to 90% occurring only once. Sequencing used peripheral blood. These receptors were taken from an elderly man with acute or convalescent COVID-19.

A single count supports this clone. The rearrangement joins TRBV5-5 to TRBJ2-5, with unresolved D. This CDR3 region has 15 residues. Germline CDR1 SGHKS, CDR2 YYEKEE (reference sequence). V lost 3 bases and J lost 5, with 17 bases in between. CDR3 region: CASSSPKTPGETQYF. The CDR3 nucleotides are TGTGCCAGCAGCTCCCCAAAGACTCCTGGGGAGACCCAGTACTTC.

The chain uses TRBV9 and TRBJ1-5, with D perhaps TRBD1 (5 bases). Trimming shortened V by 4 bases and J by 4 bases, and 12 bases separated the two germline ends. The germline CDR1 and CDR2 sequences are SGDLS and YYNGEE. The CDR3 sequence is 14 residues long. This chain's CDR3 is CASSRGTENQPQHF. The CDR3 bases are TGTGCCAGCAGCCGAGGGACTGAGAATCAGCCCCAGCATTTT.

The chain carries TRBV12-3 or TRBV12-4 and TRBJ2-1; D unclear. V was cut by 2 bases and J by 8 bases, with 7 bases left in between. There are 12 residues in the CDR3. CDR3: CASSLWQHEQFF. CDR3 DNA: TGTGCCAGCAGTTTATGGCAACATGAGCAGTTCTTC.

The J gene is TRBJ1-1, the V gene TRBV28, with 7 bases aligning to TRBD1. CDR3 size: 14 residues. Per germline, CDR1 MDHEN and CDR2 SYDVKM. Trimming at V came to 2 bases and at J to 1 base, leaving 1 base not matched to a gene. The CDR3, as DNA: TGTGCCAGCAGTTTAAAGGGGGCGAACACTGAAGCTTTCTTT. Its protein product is CASSLKGANTEAFF.

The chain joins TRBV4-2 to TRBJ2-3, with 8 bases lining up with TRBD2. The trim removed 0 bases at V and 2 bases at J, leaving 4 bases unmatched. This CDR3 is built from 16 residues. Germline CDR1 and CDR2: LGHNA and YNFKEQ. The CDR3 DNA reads TGTGCCAGCAGCCAAGATGGGACTAGGCCCACAGATACGCAGTATTTT. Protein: CASSQDGTRPTDTQYF.

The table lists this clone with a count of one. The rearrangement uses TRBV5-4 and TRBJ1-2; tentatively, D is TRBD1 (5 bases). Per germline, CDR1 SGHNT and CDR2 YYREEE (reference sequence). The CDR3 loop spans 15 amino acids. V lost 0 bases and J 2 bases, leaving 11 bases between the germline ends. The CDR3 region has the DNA TGTGCCAGCAGCTTGGGTCAGGGCGGCAACTATGGCTACACCTTC. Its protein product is CASSLGQGGNYGYTF.

CDR3 sequence (DNA): TGTGCCAGCAGCTCAGGACAGCTGAACACCGGGGAGCTGTTTTTT. Protein: CASSSGQLNTGELFF. This chain uses TRBV7-2 with TRBJ2-2; weak D call: TRBD1 (6 bases). Looked up from germline, CDR1 is SGHTA and CDR2 is FQGNSA. Trimming pared 4 bases from V and 1 base from J, leaving 10 bases between. The CDR3 runs to 15 residues.

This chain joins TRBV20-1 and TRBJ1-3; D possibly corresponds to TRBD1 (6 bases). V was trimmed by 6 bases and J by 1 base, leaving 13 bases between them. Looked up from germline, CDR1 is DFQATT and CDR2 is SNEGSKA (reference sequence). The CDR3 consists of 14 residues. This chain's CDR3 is CSASHQGSGNTIYF. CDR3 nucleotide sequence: TGCAGTGCCAGTCACCAGGGGTCTGGAAACACCATATATTTT.

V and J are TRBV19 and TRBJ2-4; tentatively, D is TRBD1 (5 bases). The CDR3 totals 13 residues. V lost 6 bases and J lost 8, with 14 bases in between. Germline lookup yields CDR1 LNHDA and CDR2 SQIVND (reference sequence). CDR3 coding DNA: TGTGCCAGTAGAGACAGTCATATGGACATTCAGTACTTC. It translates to CASRDSHMDIQYF.

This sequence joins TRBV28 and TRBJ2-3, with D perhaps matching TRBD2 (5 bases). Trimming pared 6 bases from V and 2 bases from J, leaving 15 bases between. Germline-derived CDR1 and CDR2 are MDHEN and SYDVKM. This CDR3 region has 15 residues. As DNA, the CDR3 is TGTGCCAGCAGCCCCACTAGTACCGCCACAGATACGCAGTATTTT. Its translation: CASSPTSTATDTQYF.

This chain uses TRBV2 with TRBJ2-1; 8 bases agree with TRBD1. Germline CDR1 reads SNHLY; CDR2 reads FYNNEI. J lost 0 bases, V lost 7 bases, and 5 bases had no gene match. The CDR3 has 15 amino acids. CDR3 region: CASTWTGSSYNEQFF. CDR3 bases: TGTGCCAGCACTTGGACAGGGAGCTCCTACAATGAGCAGTTCTTC.

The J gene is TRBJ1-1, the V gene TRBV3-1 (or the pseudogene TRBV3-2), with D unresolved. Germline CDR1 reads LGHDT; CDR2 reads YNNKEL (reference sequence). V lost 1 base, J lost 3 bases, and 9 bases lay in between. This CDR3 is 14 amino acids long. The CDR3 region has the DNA TGTGCCAGCAGCCAAGTAGAAACAGACACTGAAGCTTTCTTT. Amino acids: CASSQVETDTEAFF.

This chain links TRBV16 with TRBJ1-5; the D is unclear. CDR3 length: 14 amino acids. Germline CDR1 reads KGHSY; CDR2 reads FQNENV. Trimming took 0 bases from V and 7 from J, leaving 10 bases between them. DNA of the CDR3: TGTGCCAGCAGCCAATCGAGTGGGCTCCAGCCCCAGCATTTT. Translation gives CASSQSSGLQPQHF. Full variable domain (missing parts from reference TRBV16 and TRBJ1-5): GEEVAQTPKHLVRGEGQKAKLYCAPIKGHSYVFWYQQVLKNEFKFLISFQNENVFDETGMPKERFSAKCLPNSPCSLEIQATKLEDSAVYFCASSQSSGLQPQHFGDGTRLSIL.

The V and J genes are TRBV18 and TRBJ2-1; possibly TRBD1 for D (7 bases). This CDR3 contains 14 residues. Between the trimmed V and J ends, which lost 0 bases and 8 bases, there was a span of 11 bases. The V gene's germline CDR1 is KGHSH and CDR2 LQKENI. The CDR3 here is CASSPPDRRDEQFF. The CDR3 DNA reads TGTGCCAGCTCACCACCGGACAGGAGGGATGAGCAGTTCTTC.

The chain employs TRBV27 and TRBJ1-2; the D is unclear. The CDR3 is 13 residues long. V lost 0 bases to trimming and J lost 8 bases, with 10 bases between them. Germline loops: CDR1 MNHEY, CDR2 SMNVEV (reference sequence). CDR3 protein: CASSLSRFRGYTF. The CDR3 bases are TGTGCCAGCAGTTTATCGCGGTTTCGGGGCTACACCTTC.

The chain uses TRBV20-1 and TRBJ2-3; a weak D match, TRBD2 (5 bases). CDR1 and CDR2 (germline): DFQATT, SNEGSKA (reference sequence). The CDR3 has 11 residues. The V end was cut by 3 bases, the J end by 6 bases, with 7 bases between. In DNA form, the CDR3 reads TGCAGTGCTAGGAGGGCGGATACGCAGTATTTT. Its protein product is CSARRADTQYF.

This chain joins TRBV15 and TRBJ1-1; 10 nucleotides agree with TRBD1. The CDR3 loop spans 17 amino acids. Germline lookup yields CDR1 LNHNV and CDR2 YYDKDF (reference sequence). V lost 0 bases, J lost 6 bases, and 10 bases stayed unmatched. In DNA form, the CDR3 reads TGTGCCACCAGCAGAGAGGGACAGGGGAGGGTAGGGGCTGAAGCTTTCTTT. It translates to CATSREGQGRVGAEAFF.

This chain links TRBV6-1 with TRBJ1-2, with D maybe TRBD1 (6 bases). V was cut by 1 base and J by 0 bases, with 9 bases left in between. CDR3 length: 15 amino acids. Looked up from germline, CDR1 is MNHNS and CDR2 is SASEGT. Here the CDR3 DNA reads TGTGCCAGCAGTGAAGAGGGGACAACTAACTATGGCTACACCTTC. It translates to CASSEEGTTNYGYTF.

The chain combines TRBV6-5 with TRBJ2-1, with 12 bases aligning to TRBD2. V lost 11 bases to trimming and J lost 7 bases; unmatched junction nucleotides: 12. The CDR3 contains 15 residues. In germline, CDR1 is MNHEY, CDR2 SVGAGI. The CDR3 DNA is TGTGCCTCTCCTAGCGGGAGGGCTAAGAGGAATGAGCAGTTCTTC. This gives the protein CASPSGRAKRNEQFF.

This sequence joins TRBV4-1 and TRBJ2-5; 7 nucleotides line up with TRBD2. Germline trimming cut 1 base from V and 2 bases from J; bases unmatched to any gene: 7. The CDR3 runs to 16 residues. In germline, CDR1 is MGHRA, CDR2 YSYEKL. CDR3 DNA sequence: TGCGCCAGCAGCCAAGCTCGGACTAGGGCGCAAGAGACCCAGTACTTC. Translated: CASSQARTRAQETQYF.

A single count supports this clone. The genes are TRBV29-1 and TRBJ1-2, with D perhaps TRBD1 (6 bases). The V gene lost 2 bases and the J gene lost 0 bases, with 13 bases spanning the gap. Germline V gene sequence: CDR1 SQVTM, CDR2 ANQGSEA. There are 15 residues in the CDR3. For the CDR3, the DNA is TGCAGCGTTGAAAGTATGGGGGCAGCTAACTATGGCTACACCTTC. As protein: CSVESMGAANYGYTF. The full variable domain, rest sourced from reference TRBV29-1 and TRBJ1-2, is SAVISQKPSRDICQRGTSLTIQCQVDSQVTMMFWYRQQPGQSLTLIATANQGSEATYESGFVIDKFPISRPNLTFSTLTVSNMSPEDSSIYLCSVESMGAANYGYTFGSGTRLTVV.

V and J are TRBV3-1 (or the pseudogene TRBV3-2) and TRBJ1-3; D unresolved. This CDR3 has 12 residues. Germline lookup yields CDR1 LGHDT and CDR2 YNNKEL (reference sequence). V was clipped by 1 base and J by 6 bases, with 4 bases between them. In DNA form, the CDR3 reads TGTGCCAGCAGCCAAGCCTCAAACACCATATATTTT. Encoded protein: CASSQASNTIYF.

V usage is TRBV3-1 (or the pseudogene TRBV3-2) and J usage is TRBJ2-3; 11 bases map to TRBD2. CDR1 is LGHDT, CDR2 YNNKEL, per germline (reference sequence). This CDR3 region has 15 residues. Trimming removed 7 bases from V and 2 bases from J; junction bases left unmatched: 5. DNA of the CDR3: TGTGCCAGCACCTCTAGCGGGGGGACCACAGATACGCAGTATTTT. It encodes CASTSSGGTTDTQYF.

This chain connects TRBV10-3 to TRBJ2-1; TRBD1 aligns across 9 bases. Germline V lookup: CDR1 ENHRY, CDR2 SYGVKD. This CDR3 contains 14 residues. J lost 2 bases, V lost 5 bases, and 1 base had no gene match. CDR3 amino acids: CAISRTGAYNEQFF. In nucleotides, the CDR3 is TGTGCCATCAGTCGGACAGGGGCCTACAATGAGCAGTTCTTC.

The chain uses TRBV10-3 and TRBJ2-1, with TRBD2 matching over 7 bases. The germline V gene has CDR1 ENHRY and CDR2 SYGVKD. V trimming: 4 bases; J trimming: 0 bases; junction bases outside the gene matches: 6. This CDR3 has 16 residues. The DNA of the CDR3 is TGTGCCATCAGTGTAGGACCTAGCGGCTCCTACAATGAGCAGTTCTTC. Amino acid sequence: CAISVGPSGSYNEQFF.

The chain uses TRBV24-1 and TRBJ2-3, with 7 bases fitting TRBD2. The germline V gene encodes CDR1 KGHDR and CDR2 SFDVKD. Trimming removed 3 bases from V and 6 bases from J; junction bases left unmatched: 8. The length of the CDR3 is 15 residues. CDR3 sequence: CATSDPRREWDTQYF. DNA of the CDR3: TGTGCCACCAGTGATCCACGGCGGGAGTGGGATACGCAGTATTTT.

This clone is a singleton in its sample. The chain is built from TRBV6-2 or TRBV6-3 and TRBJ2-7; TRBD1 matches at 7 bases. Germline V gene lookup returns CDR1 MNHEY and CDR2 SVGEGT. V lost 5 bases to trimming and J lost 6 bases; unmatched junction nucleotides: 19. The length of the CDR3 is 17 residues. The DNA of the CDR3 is TGTGCCAGCAGTCAGCTACAAAGGACAGGAGGAGCCGTCGAGCAGTACTTC. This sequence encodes CASSQLQRTGGAVEQYF.

CDR3 in amino acids: CASSLRGANYGYTF. CDR3 DNA sequence: TGTGCCAGCAGTTTACGTGGGGCGAACTATGGCTACACCTTC. V and J are TRBV27 and TRBJ1-2; weak D call: TRBD1 (5 bases). Germline V gene data show CDR1 as MNHEY and CDR2 as SMNVEV (reference sequence). The V end lost 2 bases, the J end lost 2 bases, and 9 bases lay between the germline ends. The CDR3 loop spans 14 amino acids.

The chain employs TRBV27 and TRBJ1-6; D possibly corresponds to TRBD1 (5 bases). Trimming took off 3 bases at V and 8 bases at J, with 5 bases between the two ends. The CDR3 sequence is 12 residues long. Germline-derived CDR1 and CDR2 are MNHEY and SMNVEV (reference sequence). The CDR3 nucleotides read TGTGCCAGCAGTTTCAGGGATTCACCCCTCCACTTT. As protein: CASSFRDSPLHF.

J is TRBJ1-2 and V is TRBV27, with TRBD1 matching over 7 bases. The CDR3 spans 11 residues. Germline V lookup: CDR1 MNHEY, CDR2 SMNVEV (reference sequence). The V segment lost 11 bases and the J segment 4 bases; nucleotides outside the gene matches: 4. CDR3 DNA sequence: TGTGCCTCCGGGACAGTCTATGGCTACACCTTC. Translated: CASGTVYGYTF.

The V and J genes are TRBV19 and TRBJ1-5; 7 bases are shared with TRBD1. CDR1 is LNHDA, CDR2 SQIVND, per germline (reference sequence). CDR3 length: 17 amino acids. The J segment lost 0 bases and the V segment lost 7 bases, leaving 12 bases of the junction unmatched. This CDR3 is CASISTGTVYSNQPQHF. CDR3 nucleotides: TGTGCCAGTATCTCAACCGGGACAGTATATAGCAATCAGCCCCAGCATTTT. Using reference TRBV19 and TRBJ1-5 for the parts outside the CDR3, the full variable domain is DGGITQSPKYLFRKEGQNVTLSCEQNLNHDAMYWYRQDPGQGLRLIYYSQIVNDFQKGDIAEGYSVSREKKESFPLTVTSAQKNPTAFYLCASISTGTVYSNQPQHFGDGTRLSIL.